The T cell receptor beta chain described here comes from a study of T cells in Graves' hyperthyroidism and ophthalmopathy. Study-level information: The authors collected peripheral blood at initial diagnosis, before any treatment. Study-level points and caveats: Most clonotypes expanded in thyroid above 0.001 were likewise present in blood. From stable hyperthyroidism, ophthalmopathy was separated by a 13 V-J model.

The length of the CDR3 is 14 residues. The V gene's germline CDR1 is WSHSY and CDR2 SAAADI. V lost 4 bases to trimming and J lost 3 bases, with 12 bases between them. There were TCR beta CDR3 regions amplified from RNA transcripts. First-round RT-PCR with HTBI primers amplified the TCR CDR3 region. TCRdb re-analysed the multiplex PCR reads in MiXCR, keeping a single row per CDR3 protein. The table records roughly 420,000 distinct CDR3 sequences, 15% to 18% of them present only once. Cells are PBMCs isolated from roughly 9.2 ml of fresh blood. In its sample, this clonotype was seen many times. Its matching antigen is unknown.

Material for sequencing was blood. The gene calls are TRBV10-2 and TRBJ1-2; D uncertain. This TCR came from a woman between 18 and 29 years old with Graves' hyperthyroidism. The CDR3 sequence: CASSGQGPHYGYTF. The CDR3 DNA reads as TGCGCCAGCAGTGGTCAAGGGCCCCACTATGGCTACACCTTC.